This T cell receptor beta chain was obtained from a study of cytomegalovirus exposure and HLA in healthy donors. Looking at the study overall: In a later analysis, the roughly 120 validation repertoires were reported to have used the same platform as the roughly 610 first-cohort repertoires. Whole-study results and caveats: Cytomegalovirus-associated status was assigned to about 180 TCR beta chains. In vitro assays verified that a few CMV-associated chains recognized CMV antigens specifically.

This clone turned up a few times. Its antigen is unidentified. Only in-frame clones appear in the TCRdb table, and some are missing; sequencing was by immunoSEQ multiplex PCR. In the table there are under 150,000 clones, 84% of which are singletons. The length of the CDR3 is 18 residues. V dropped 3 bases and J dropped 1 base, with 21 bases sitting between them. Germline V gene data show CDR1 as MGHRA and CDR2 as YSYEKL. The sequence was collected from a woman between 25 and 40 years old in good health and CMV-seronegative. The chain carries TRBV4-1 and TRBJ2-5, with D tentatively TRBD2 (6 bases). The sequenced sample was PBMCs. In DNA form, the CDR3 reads TGCGCCAGCAGCCAGGCTGAGATAGGGCAGGGAGGCCAAGAGACCCAGTACTTC. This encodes CASSQAEIGQGGQETQYF.